This T cell receptor (beta chain) was captured by sequencing in a study of T-cell reconstitution after alpha-beta-depleted transplantation in children. CDR3 size: 16 residues. Per the germline V gene, CDR1 is MDHEN and CDR2 is SYDVKM. Trimming took 1 base from V and 2 from J; bases not matched to a gene: 4. The authors prepared the TCRbeta library with unique molecular identifiers. TCRdb used MiXCR to reprocess the PCR reads, holding one entry per CDR3 protein. The data hold 300,000 to 400,000 distinct CDR3 sequences, with 15% to 20% observed a single time. Whole-study findings and limits: T-cell counts and diversity at one year post-transplant came mainly from newly produced T cells.

This clonotype has a handful of counts. The antigen remains undetermined. The specimen comprised PBMCs, mostly from graft donor cells, sampled 360 days after TCRalphabeta/CD19-depleted stem cell transplant. This rearrangement joins TRBV28 to TRBJ2-7; 11 bases line up with TRBD2. This clonotype was sampled from a male patient aged 2 to 9 who had a stem cell transplant for acute lymphoblastic leukemia, so the T cells may come from the graft donor. CDR3 coding DNA: TGTGCCAGCAGTTTATTGACTAGCGGGACTCCCTACGAGCAGTACTTC. It yields the protein CASSLLTSGTPYEQYF. Full variable domain (outside the CDR3, taken from reference TRBV28 and TRBJ2-7): DVKVTQSSRYLVKRTGEKVFLECVQDMDHENMFWYRQDPGLGLRLIYFSYDVKMKEKGDIPEGYSVSREKKERFSLILESASTNQTSMYLCASSLLTSGTPYEQYFGPGTRLTVT.